This TCR beta chain was recovered during a study of T cells after yellow fever vaccination. TCRdb itself ran the 5' RACE reads through MiXCR, one entry per CDR3 protein. The sample lists about 220,000 distinct CDR3 sequences, 3% to 3.5% occurring once. The CDR3 length is 15 residues. V shed 4 bases and J shed 2 bases, with 13 bases lying between them. Germline V CDR1 and CDR2: MGHRA, YSYEKL. As for this clonotype: What it binds is unknown.

General observations from the study: The booster saw the reappearance of most primary-vaccination clones (roughly 96% CD4, around 90% CD8).

The source material was CD4+ T cells sorted from PBMCs, sampled 10 days after the yellow fever booster vaccination. This sequence joins TRBV4-1 and TRBJ2-3; a possible D gene is TRBD1 (6 bases). The source is a man aged 18 to 30 who received the YFV17D yellow fever vaccine. CDR3: CASSLVWGLTDTQYF. The CDR3 nucleotides are TGCGCCAGCAGCCTTGTGTGGGGGCTCACAGATACGCAGTATTTT.